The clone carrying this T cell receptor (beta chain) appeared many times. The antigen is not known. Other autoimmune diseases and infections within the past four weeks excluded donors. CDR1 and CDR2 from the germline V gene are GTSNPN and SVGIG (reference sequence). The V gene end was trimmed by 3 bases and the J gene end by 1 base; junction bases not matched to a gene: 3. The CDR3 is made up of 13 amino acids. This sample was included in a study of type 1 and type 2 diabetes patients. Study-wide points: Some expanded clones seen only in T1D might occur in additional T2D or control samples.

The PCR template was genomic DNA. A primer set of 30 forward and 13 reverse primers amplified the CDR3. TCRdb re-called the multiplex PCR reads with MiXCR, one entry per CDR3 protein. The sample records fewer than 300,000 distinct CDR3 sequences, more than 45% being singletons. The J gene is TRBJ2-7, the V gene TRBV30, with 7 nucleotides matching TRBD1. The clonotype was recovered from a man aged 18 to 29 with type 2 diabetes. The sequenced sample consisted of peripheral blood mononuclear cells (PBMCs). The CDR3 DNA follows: TGTGCCTGGAGAAAGGGGGCTTCCTACGAGCAGTACTTC. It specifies CAWRKGASYEQYF.